Listed here are 24 T cell receptor beta chains from one sample, sequenced in a study of T-cell reconstitution after alpha-beta-depleted transplantation in children. Unique molecular identifiers were incorporated into the prepared TCRbeta library. TCRdb ran MiXCR on the PCR reads and lists one entry per CDR3 protein. The sample has 200,000 to 300,000 distinct CDR3 sequences, roughly 25% seen once. The starting material was PBMCs, obtained before TCRalphabeta/CD19-depleted stem cell transplant. These receptors originate from a girl aged 2-10 years with Fanconi anemia, due to receive a stem cell transplant.

The table lists this clonotype with many counts. This chain joins TRBV29-1 and TRBJ2-5; D unresolved. CDR3 length: 12 residues. CDR1 SQVTM and CDR2 ANQGSEA come from the germline V gene. The CDR3 DNA follows: TGCCTTACGTCTCCAGCACAAGAGACCCAGTACTTC. Its protein product is CLTSPAQETQYF.

This clonotype was observed many times. The V and J genes are TRBV15 and TRBJ2-7, with D hard to call. V was cut by 1 base and J by 6 bases, with 10 bases left in between. The CDR3 has 13 amino acids. Germline CDR1 is LNHNV and CDR2 is YYDKDF (reference sequence). CDR3 sequence: CATSRALSSEQYF. The CDR3 coding sequence is TGTGCCACCAGCAGAGCTCTTAGTTCCGAGCAGTACTTC. The variable domain in full, completed from reference TRBV15 and TRBJ2-7, reads DAMVIQNPRYQVTQFGKPVTLSCSQTLNHNVMYWYQQKSSQAPKLLFHYYDKDFNNEADTPDNFQSRRPNTSFCFLDIRSPGLGDTAMYLCATSRALSSEQYFGPGTRLTVT.

This clonotype was found many times. V gene TRBV20-1 combines with J gene TRBJ1-3; TRBD1 matches 7 bases. The CDR3 runs to 17 residues. Trimming removed 5 bases from V and 0 bases from J; junction bases left unmatched: 13. CDR1 and CDR2 from the germline V gene are DFQATT and SNEGSKA (reference sequence). The CDR3 here is CSADPGQSPLSGNTIYF. CDR3 sequence (DNA): TGCAGTGCTGATCCGGGACAGTCCCCCCTCTCTGGAAACACCATATATTTT.

The genes are TRBV20-1 and TRBJ2-7; weak D call: TRBD2 (5 bases). CDR3 size: 11 residues. V lost 1 base to trimming and J lost 5 bases, with 6 bases between them. Germline V gene sequence: CDR1 DFQATT, CDR2 SNEGSKA (reference sequence). The CDR3: CSARAGDEQYF. DNA of the CDR3: TGCAGTGCTAGAGCCGGGGACGAGCAGTACTTC.

This clonotype was recorded at least ten times. This chain joins TRBV25-1 and TRBJ2-1; 7 bases map to TRBD1. The germline CDR1 and CDR2 sequences are MGHDK and SYGVNS. With 6 bases clipped from V and 2 bases from J, the junction kept 4 bases outside the gene matches. The CDR3 sequence is 14 residues long. The CDR3 DNA reads TGTGCCAGCAGCCGGGACAGAACCTACAATGAGCAGTTCTTC. This gives the protein CASSRDRTYNEQFF.

This clonotype came up a few times. This chain uses TRBV20-1 with TRBJ1-5, with D possibly being TRBD1 (6 bases). In germline, CDR1 is DFQATT, CDR2 SNEGSKA (reference sequence). V shed 6 bases and J shed 2 bases, with 11 bases lying between them. CDR3 size: 13 residues. CDR3 protein: CSAERQGNQPQHF. DNA for the CDR3: TGCAGTGCGGAACGACAGGGCAATCAGCCCCAGCATTTT.

The chain combines TRBV28 with TRBJ2-1; TRBD2 matches 12 bases. This CDR3 is built from 16 residues. V shed 2 bases and J 10 bases; nucleotides not matched to a gene: 9. Germline-derived CDR1 and CDR2 are MDHEN and SYDVKM. The CDR3 reads CASSLETSGSSKEQFF. The CDR3 DNA sequence: TGTGCCAGCAGTTTAGAGACTAGCGGGAGTTCTAAGGAGCAGTTCTTC.

This clonotype was seen more than once but under ten times. J is TRBJ2-1 and V is TRBV10-3; D perhaps matches TRBD1 (6 bases). The length of the CDR3 is 16 residues. Germline V gene data show CDR1 as ENHRY and CDR2 as SYGVKD. The V end lost 0 bases, the J end lost 0 bases, and 9 bases lay between the germline ends. The CDR3, as DNA: TGTGCCATCAGTGAGTCGAGGGGGAGCTCCTACAATGAGCAGTTCTTC. It specifies CAISESRGSSYNEQFF.

Many counts were recorded for this clonotype. This sequence joins TRBV20-1 and TRBJ2-3, with D possibly being TRBD2 (6 bases). V gave up 0 bases and J gave up 7 bases, with 17 bases separating them. This CDR3 contains 15 residues. Per germline, CDR1 DFQATT and CDR2 SNEGSKA (reference sequence). The CDR3 DNA reads TGCAGTGCTAGAGATCTGGAGGGAGTGCTAAATACGCAGTATTTT. Encoded protein: CSARDLEGVLNTQYF.

This clonotype has ten or more counts. This sequence joins TRBV4-2 and TRBJ2-7; 8 bases fit TRBD1. The CDR3 is 14 residues long. The V gene's germline CDR1 is LGHNA and CDR2 YNFKEQ. V trimming: 6 bases; J trimming: 2 bases; junction bases outside the gene matches: 6. CDR3 nucleotides: TGTGCCAGCAGTCTTACAGGGGGTCCCTACGAGCAGTACTTC. Protein sequence: CASSLTGGPYEQYF.

The chain employs TRBV29-1 and TRBJ2-7; 11 bases fit TRBD2. Germline assignment: CDR1 SQVTM and CDR2 ANQGSEA. Unmatched junction bases numbered 8, after V lost 4 bases and J lost 3 bases. This CDR3 has 15 amino acids. CDR3 sequence reads: CSVVDSGTSGYEQYF. The CDR3 DNA sequence: TGCAGCGTTGTCGACAGCGGGACTAGCGGCTACGAGCAGTACTTC.

This clonotype was observed at least ten times. The chain uses TRBV29-1 and TRBJ1-2; 7 positions match TRBD1. This CDR3 region has 14 residues. After removal of 5 bases from V and 3 bases from J, the junction contained 9 bases not matched to a gene. From germline, CDR1 is SQVTM and CDR2 ANQGSEA. In nucleotides, the CDR3 is TGCAGCGTTACGGGTGGGACAGTGCACTATGGCTACACCTTC. It is translated as CSVTGGTVHYGYTF.

This clonotype was recorded at least ten times. The chain combines TRBV6-5 with TRBJ2-7; 9 bases line up with TRBD2. Germline V gives CDR1 MNHEY, CDR2 SVGAGI. The CDR3 totals 18 residues. V lost 0 bases and J lost 0; bases outside the gene matches: 9. CDR3 DNA: TGTGCCAGCAGTTACTCGATCTTGGCGGGAGGGGCCTCCTACGAGCAGTACTTC. It is translated as CASSYSILAGGASYEQYF.

This clonotype was recorded many times. The chain carries TRBV7-2 and TRBJ2-1; perhaps D is TRBD1 or TRBD2 (6 bases each). CDR3 size: 16 residues. Trimming cost V 0 bases and J 7 bases, with 16 bases left between them. Germline values: CDR1 SGHTA, CDR2 FQGNSA. CDR3 sequence reads: CASSLAKGGPGNEQFF. Written as DNA, the CDR3 is TGTGCCAGCAGCTTAGCCAAAGGGGGGCCGGGGAATGAGCAGTTCTTC.

This clonotype was recorded at least ten times. The genes are TRBV12-3 or TRBV12-4 and TRBJ2-1, with D possibly matching TRBD2 (5 bases). With 6 bases removed from V and 6 bases from J, the gap between germline ends came to 12 bases. This CDR3 has 13 amino acids. In DNA, the CDR3 is TGTGCCAGCAGCAGGACTGCAGGCAATGAGCAGTTCTTC. It specifies CASSRTAGNEQFF.

A few counts support this clonotype. This CDR3 reads CSANSGDSYSYNEQFF. Here the CDR3 DNA reads TGCAGTGCTAACTCCGGGGACTCCTACTCCTACAATGAGCAGTTCTTC. V and J are TRBV20-1 and TRBJ2-1, with D maybe TRBD2 (6 bases). Per the germline V gene, CDR1 is DFQATT and CDR2 is SNEGSKA (reference sequence). Trimming took off 4 bases at V and 0 bases at J, with 16 bases between the two ends. The CDR3 is made up of 16 amino acids.

The V call is TRBV25-1, the J call TRBJ2-7, with D maybe TRBD2 (5 bases). CDR1 and CDR2 from the germline V gene are MGHDK and SYGVNS. This CDR3 spans 14 amino acids. Deletions cut 1 base from V and 7 bases from J, with 14 bases between. This CDR3 is CASSELTPSGEQYF. For the CDR3, the DNA is TGTGCCAGCAGTGAATTAACCCCCTCGGGGGAGCAGTACTTC.

This clonotype was picked up many times. The rearrangement links TRBV12-3 or TRBV12-4 to TRBJ2-1, with D tentatively TRBD2 (6 bases). The CDR3 totals 15 residues. Between the trimmed V and J ends, which lost 3 bases and 5 bases, there was a span of 14 bases. Written as DNA, the CDR3 is TGTGCCAGCAGTTTGGGGCGGGGACGAAACAATGAGCAGTTCTTC. Residues: CASSLGRGRNNEQFF.

This clonotype has just a few counts. This chain links TRBV2 with TRBJ2-1; no definite D call. CDR3 length: 11 amino acids. V lost 11 bases and J lost 7, with 12 bases in between. The germline V gene encodes CDR1 SNHLY and CDR2 FYNNEI. CDR3 residues: CAGERGNEQFF. The CDR3 bases are TGTGCCGGGGAACGTGGGAATGAGCAGTTCTTC.

This clonotype occurred many times. The chain employs TRBV7-8 and TRBJ2-2; tentative D call: TRBD2 (7 bases). Trimming left V 1 base short and J 4 bases short, with 19 bases between. Germline CDR1 and CDR2: SGHVS and FQNEAQ. The CDR3 covers 18 residues. The CDR3 nucleotides are TGTGCCAGCAGCTTAGTGAGGGGGGGTGTCGCCTCCACCGGGGAGCTGTTTTTT. The encoded protein is CASSLVRGGVASTGELFF. The complete variable domain, with remaining parts taken from reference TRBV7-8 and TRBJ2-2, reads GAGVSQSPRYKVAKRGQDVALRCDPISGHVSLFWYQQALGQGPEFLTYFQNEAQLDKSGLPSDRFFAERPEGSVSTLKIQRTQQEDSAVYLCASSLVRGGVASTGELFFGEGSRLTVL.

The table lists this clonotype with many counts. This chain's CDR3 is CASSLDFWGRDEQYF. The CDR3 bases are TGCGCCAGCAGCTTGGACTTTTGGGGAAGGGACGAGCAGTACTTC. J is TRBJ2-7 and V is TRBV5-1; no firm D call. Looked up from germline, CDR1 is SGHRS and CDR2 is YFSETQ. The CDR3 extends over 15 amino acids. V was trimmed by 0 bases and J by 5 bases, leaving 15 bases between them.

This clonotype showed up many times. The chain links TRBV4-1 to TRBJ2-1, with 9 bases fitting TRBD2. The V segment lost 3 bases and the J segment 9 bases; nucleotides outside the gene matches: 9. Germline assignment: CDR1 MGHRA and CDR2 YSYEKL. This CDR3 has 15 amino acids. CDR3 DNA sequence: TGCGCCAGCAGCCATGGTGGACTAGCGTTGGGTGAGCAGTTCTTC. Its protein product is CASSHGGLALGEQFF.

The V and J genes are TRBV11-2 and TRBJ2-3; D perhaps matches TRBD2 (6 bases). This CDR3 has 17 residues. The germline V gene has CDR1 SGHAT and CDR2 FQNNGV. V lost 0 bases and J lost 4, with 17 bases in between. The DNA for the CDR3 is TGTGCCAGCAGCTTAGATGTAGCGGCGTCGGTGCCAGATACGCAGTATTTT. Protein: CASSLDVAASVPDTQYF.

This clonotype was counted ten times or more. The gene calls are TRBV6-4 and TRBJ2-1, with TRBD2 matching over 8 bases. The CDR3 loop spans 15 amino acids. V lost 2 bases to trimming and J lost 0 bases; unmatched junction nucleotides: 0. Germline CDR1 and CDR2: MRHNA and SNTAGT. CDR3 in DNA: TGTGCCAGCAGTGACGGACTAGCCTCCTACAATGAGCAGTTCTTC. This sequence encodes CASSDGLASYNEQFF.